Presented here are 10 T cell receptor beta chains from one specimen sequenced in a study of patients and donors after allogeneic stem cell transplantation. TCRdb ran MiXCR on the RT-PCR reads and lists one entry per CDR3 protein. The sample records hundreds of thousands of distinct CDR3 sequences, approximately 16% being singletons. The sequenced material came from blood, either unsorted or a sorted T cell fraction (not recorded which). Source of these receptors: a human donor who was either an allogeneic HSCT recipient or a stem cell or donor lymphocyte infusion donor (not recorded which). It is not recorded whose cells these are; they may come from a transplant donor.

This rearrangement joins TRBV9 to TRBJ2-1, with a tentative D call TRBD1 (6 bases). The ends were cut back, 0 bases at V and 2 bases at J, with 9 bases in the middle. CDR1 and CDR2 (germline): SGDLS, YYNGEE. The CDR3 runs to 15 residues. For the CDR3, the DNA is TGTGCCAGCAGCGTAGAGGGGGTCGCCTACAATGAGCAGTTCTTC. This codes for CASSVEGVAYNEQFF.

The chain employs TRBV15 and TRBJ2-5; D may match TRBD1 or TRBD2 (6 bases each). This CDR3 region has 17 residues. Trimming took 3 bases from V and 6 from J, leaving 23 bases between them. Germline V gene lookup returns CDR1 LNHNV and CDR2 YYDKDF (reference sequence). CDR3 residues: CATSSWRGEEPLKTQYF. The CDR3 region has the DNA TGTGCCACCAGCAGCTGGAGGGGGGAAGAACCCTTGAAGACCCAGTACTTC.

In its sample, this clonotype was seen many times. J is TRBJ2-2 and V is TRBV7-8, with 7 bases identical to TRBD2. This CDR3 is 15 amino acids long. The V gene's germline CDR1 is SGHVS and CDR2 FQNEAQ. The junction had 6 bases not matched to a gene; V was cut back by 5 bases and J by 3 bases. In DNA form, the CDR3 reads TGTGCCAGCAGCACTAGCGCCCTGTACACCGGGGAGCTGTTTTTT. Its protein is CASSTSALYTGELFF.

J is TRBJ2-7 and V is TRBV27; possible D gene TRBD1, 6 bases. The V gene's germline CDR1 is MNHEY and CDR2 SMNVEV (reference sequence). V gave up 4 bases and J gave up 2 bases, with 12 bases separating them. The CDR3 extends over 14 amino acids. The CDR3 coding sequence is TGTGCCAGCAGTTCATGGACAGAGACCTACGAGCAGTACTTC. The encoded protein is CASSSWTETYEQYF.

This clonotype has just a few counts. V usage is TRBV15 and J usage is TRBJ1-5; no reliable D call. The ends were cut back, 0 bases at V and 7 bases at J, with 7 bases in the middle. The CDR3 loop spans 13 amino acids. Germline values: CDR1 LNHNV, CDR2 YYDKDF (reference sequence). This chain's CDR3 is CATSRDWQQPQHF. CDR3 in DNA: TGTGCCACCAGCAGAGATTGGCAGCAGCCCCAGCATTTT. Together with reference TRBV15 and TRBJ1-5, the CDR3 gives the full variable domain: DAMVIQNPRYQVTQFGKPVTLSCSQTLNHNVMYWYQQKSSQAPKLLFHYYDKDFNNEADTPDNFQSRRPNTSFCFLDIRSPGLGDTAMYLCATSRDWQQPQHFGDGTRLSIL.

This chain links TRBV29-1 with TRBJ2-7, with D perhaps given as TRBD1 or TRBD2 (5 bases each). From germline, CDR1 is SQVTM and CDR2 ANQGSEA. CDR3 length: 13 amino acids. Trimming removed 2 bases from V and 1 base from J, with 9 bases in between. The CDR3 is CSVEQGASYEQYF. The CDR3 DNA reads as TGCAGCGTTGAACAGGGAGCTTCCTACGAGCAGTACTTC.

This clonotype was counted only a few times. This sequence joins TRBV25-1 and TRBJ1-2; no definite D call. Trimming removed 7 bases at V and 8 bases at J, with 11 bases between. This CDR3 is 11 amino acids long. Germline V gene data show CDR1 as MGHDK and CDR2 as SYGVNS. CDR3 loop: CASISREGYTF. In nucleotides, the CDR3 is TGTGCCAGCATCTCCCGAGAGGGCTACACCTTC.

The chain links TRBV12-3 or TRBV12-4 to TRBJ2-1; TRBD2 agrees at 9 bases. The junction had 7 bases not matched to a gene; V was cut back by 3 bases and J by 4 bases. CDR3 size: 16 residues. The CDR3: CASSFVGGRAYNEQFF. CDR3 sequence (DNA): TGTGCCAGCAGTTTCGTGGGCGGGAGGGCTTACAATGAGCAGTTCTTC.

This clonotype has only a few counts. This chain links TRBV20-1 with TRBJ1-4; D is possibly TRBD1 (6 bases). The germline gives CDR1 DFQATT, CDR2 SNEGSKA (reference sequence). V lost 6 bases, J lost 16 bases, and 18 bases lay in between. This CDR3 comprises 11 residues. The CDR3 coding sequence is TGCAGTGCAATCATACAGGGAAGGCAGTTTTTT. Its translation: CSAIIQGRQFF.

This clonotype was counted a few times. J is TRBJ1-1 and V is TRBV29-1; TRBD1 agrees at 7 bases. Per germline, CDR1 SQVTM and CDR2 ANQGSEA. This CDR3 spans 12 amino acids. V trimming: 7 bases; J trimming: 1 base; junction bases outside the gene matches: 3. The CDR3, as DNA: TGCAGCGGCTACAGGGGGAACACTGAAGCTTTCTTT. Residues: CSGYRGNTEAFF.